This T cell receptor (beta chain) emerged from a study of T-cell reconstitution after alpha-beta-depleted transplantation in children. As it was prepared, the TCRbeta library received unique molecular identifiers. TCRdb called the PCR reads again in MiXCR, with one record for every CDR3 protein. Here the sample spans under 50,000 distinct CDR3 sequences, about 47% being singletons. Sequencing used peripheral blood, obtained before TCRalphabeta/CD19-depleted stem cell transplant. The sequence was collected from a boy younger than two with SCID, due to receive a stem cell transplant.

The CDR3 loop reads CASSEGRVDTEAFF. The CDR3 DNA reads TGCGCCAGCAGTGAGGGCAGGGTGGACACTGAAGCTTTCTTT. J is TRBJ1-1 and V is TRBV10-1; D perhaps matches TRBD1 (5 bases). Germline V gene sequence: CDR1 WNHNN, CDR2 SYGVQD (reference sequence). The V end was cut by 2 bases, the J end by 3 bases, with 10 bases between. This CDR3 has 14 residues.